The T cell receptor (beta chain) under discussion was sequenced for a study of T cells in Graves' hyperthyroidism and ophthalmopathy. It was RNA transcripts that yielded the amplified TCR beta CDR3 regions. The HTBI set primed first-round TCR CDR3 RT-PCR. TCRdb reprocessed the multiplex PCR reads with MiXCR, giving one entry per CDR3 protein. The sample lists roughly 580,000 distinct CDR3 sequences, 46% occurring once. The material sequenced was peripheral blood or thyroid tissue (not recorded which). The origin of this receptor is a woman younger than 35 with Graves' hyperthyroidism.

CDR3 sequence: CASGGRASRTGELFF. CDR3 coding DNA: TGTGCTAGTGGCGGGAGGGCTTCGAGAACCGGGGAGCTGTTTTTT. This sequence joins TRBV12-5 and TRBJ2-2; 8 positions agree with TRBD2. The germline gives CDR1 LGHNT, CDR2 FRNRAP. The CDR3 extends over 15 amino acids. Trimming at V came to 6 bases and at J to 5 bases, leaving 8 bases not matched to a gene.